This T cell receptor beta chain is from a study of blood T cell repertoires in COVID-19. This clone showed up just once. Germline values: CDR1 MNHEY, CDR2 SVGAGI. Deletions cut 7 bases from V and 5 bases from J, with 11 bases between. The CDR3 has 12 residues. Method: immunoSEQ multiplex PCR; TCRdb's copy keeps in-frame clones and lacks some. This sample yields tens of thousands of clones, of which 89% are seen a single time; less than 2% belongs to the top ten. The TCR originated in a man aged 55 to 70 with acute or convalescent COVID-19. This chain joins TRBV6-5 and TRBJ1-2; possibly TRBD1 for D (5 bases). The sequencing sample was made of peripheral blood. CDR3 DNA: TGTGCCAGCATAGGGCAGGGTTATGGCTACACCTTC. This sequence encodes CASIGQGYGYTF.